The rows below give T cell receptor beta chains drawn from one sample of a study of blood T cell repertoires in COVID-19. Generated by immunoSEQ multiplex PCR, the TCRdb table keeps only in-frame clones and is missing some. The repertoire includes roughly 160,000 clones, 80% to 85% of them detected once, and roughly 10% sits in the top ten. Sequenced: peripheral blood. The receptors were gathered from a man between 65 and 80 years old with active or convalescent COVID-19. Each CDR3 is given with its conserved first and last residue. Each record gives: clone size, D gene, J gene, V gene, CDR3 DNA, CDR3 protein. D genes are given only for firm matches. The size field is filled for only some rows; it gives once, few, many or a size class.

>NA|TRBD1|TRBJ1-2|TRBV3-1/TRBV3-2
TGTGCCAGCAGCCACCGGGACAGCGAAGGGGGAGGCTACACCTTC
CASSHRDSEGGGYTF
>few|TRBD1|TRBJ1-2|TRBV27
TGTGCCAGCAGTCCGGGACAGGGGAAGAGTTCCAACTATGGCTACACCTTC
CASSPGQGKSSNYGYTF
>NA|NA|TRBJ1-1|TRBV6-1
TGTGCCAGCAGTGAAGCCCGGGGGACCCCCAGACCAGCTTTCTTT
CASSEARGTPRPAFF
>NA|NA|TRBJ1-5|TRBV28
TGTGCCAGCAGTTTAACAGACAGCAATCAGCCCCAGCATTTT
CASSLTDSNQPQHF
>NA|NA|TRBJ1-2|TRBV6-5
TGTGCCAGCAGTTACAGGGGTCGGAGATATGGCTACACCTTC
CASSYRGRRYGYTF
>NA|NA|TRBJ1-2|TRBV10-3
TGTGCCATCAGTGAGAACCAGGGGACTAACTATGGCTACACCTTC
CAISENQGTNYGYTF
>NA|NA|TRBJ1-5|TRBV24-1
TGTGCCACCAGTGAACCGGGAGGACAGCCCCAGCATTTT
CATSEPGGQPQHF
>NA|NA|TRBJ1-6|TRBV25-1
TGTGCCAGCAGCAACTCTTATTCACCCCTCCACTTT
CASSNSYSPLHF
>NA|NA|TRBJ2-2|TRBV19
TGTGCCAGTAGTGCCTCCCGGGACACTCCGAACACCGGGGAGCTGTTTTTT
CASSASRDTPNTGELFF
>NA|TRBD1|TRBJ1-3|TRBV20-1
TGCAGTGCTAGTGACAGGGGATCGTCTGGAAACACCATATATTTT
CSASDRGSSGNTIYF
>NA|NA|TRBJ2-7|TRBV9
TGTGCCAGCAGCGTAGGCTACTCCTACGAGCAGTACTTC
CASSVGYSYEQYF
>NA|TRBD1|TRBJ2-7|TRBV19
TGTGCCAGTAGTATGCTGGCCGGGACAGTCTACGAGCAGTACTTC
CASSMLAGTVYEQYF
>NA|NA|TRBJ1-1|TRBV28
TGTGCCAGCAGTTTTTCGGGATCTGAAGCTTTCTTT
CASSFSGSEAFF